This TCR beta chain was observed in a study of radiation and T cells in renal cell carcinoma. The data were produced by immunoSEQ multiplex PCR, yet TCRdb's version contains in-frame clones alone and is incomplete. The repertoire holds 120,000 to 150,000 clones, with around nine tenths as singletons. As to time point: blood 4 weeks post-SBRT, at nephrectomy. Treatment described: 15 Gy SBRT to primary tumor, nephrectomy 4 weeks later. Nephrectomy followed 15 Gy stereotactic body radiation by 4 weeks. After SBRT, blood was collected at 2 and 4 weeks, plus baseline. Concerning this clone itself: Its antigen is still unknown.

Study-level findings and limits: Without pretreatment biopsies, baseline tumor clonotype presence was undetermined. Top tumor clonotypes rose in blood 2 weeks post-radiation, then contracted.

CDR1 and CDR2 (germline): MNHEY, SMNVEV (reference sequence). This CDR3 comprises 14 residues. The V end lost 6 bases, the J end lost 2 bases, and 14 bases lay between the germline ends. The chain is built from TRBV27 and TRBJ2-7; D is tentatively TRBD1 or TRBD2 (5 bases each). This clonotype originated in a woman between 50 and 59 years old with renal cell carcinoma. Sequencing used blood, obtained from a patient whose treatment included radiotherapy and nephrectomy. CDR3 in amino acids: CASSTGAVTYEQYF. DNA for the CDR3: TGTGCCAGCAGCACCGGGGCGGTTACCTACGAGCAGTACTTC.